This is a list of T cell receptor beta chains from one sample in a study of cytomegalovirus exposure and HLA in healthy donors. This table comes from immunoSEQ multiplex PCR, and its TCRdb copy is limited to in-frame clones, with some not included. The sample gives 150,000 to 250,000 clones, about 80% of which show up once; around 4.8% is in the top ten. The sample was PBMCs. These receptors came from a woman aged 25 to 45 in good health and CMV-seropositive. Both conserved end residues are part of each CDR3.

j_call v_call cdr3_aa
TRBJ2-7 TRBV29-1 CSVDGQGEHEQYF
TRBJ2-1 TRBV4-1 CASSQDAGVSGSYNEQFF
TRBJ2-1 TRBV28 CASSPGGVPEQFF
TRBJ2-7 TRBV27 CASSLGQGLEQYF
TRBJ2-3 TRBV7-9 CASSSGTSGHTDTQYF
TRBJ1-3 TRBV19 CASSIMDIGNTIYF
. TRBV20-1 CSASGIYEQYF
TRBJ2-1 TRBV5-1 CASSLGTLVLSGRYNEQFF
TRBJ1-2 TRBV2 CASKKSFGESYDVHGYTF
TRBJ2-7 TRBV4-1 CASSQGTGTGRSYEQYF
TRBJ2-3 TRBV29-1 CSVGLAGTDTQYF
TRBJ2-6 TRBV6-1 CASSETGAGANVLTF
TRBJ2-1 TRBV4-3 CASSQDRGPYNEQFF
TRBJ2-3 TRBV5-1 CASSFFISGPTDTQYF
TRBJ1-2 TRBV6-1 CASSAGFGAYGYTF
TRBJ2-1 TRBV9 CASSSLAGGRAYNEQFF
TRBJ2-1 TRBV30 CAWGQDSAPLYNEQFF
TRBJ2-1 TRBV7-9 CASSFPGLAANEQFF
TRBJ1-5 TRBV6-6 CATGNRGQDQPQHF
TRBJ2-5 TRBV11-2 CASSLVGEKETQYF
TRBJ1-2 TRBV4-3 CASSQDLVTGTYGYTF
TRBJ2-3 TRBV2 CASSQEPSGSQADTQYF
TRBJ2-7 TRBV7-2 CASSLSGFDVGTYKF
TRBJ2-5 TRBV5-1 CASSRFELRGETQYF
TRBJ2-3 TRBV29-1 CSVEGASSTDTQYF
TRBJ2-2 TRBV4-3 CASSPLTGGADTGELFF
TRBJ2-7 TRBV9 CASSVGPTSDYEQYF
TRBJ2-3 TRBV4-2 CASSQDAGQGLTDTQYF
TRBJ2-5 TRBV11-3 CASSLDRYQETQYF
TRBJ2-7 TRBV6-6 CASRLAGVGNEQYF
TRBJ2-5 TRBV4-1 CASSQDGRGQETQYF
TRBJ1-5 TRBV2 CASSVTGVSNQPQHF
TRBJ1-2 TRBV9 CASSVVVGGQGDGYTF
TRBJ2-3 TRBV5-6 CASSLRLGASDTQYF
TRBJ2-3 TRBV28 CASRTLTGQGPDTQYF
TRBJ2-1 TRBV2 CASSGEGGNEQFF
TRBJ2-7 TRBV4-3 CASSQDYGQGLYEQYF
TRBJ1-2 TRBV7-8 CASGSTGRPYGYTF
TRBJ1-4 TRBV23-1 CASSHQGVSDEKLFF
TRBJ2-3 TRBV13 CASSGPGTVTDTQYF
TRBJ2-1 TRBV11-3 CASSLDIGLGAGVNYNEQFF
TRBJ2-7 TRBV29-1 CSVELDRGSEQYF
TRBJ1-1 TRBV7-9 CASMSFEGAGITEAFF
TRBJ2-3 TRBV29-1 CSVEEGSTGLQDTQYF
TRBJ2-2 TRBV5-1 CASSLARTGGNTGELFF
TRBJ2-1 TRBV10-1 CASSAELPGYEQFF
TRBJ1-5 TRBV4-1 CASSQVVTSGNQPQHF
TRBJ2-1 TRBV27 CATSPSSYNEQFF
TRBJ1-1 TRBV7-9 CASSSLVPYRGENTEAFF
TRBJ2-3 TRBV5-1 CASSYSDVGPEDTQYF
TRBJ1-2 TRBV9 CASRTGGGPNYGYTF
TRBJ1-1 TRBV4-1 CASSQVLLNTEAFF
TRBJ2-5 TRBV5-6 CASRQGAQVAGETQYF